The next 2 T cell receptor beta chains were all read from a single sample in a study of CD8+CD57+ T cells in acquired aplastic anemia. The authors sequenced patients whose flow cytometry had shown CD8+CD57+ cell expansion. The template for TCR beta VDJ and CDR3 sequence profiling was genomic DNA. Via MiXCR, TCRdb re-called the reads, giving one row per CDR3 protein. The profile shows under 350,000 distinct CDR3 sequences, 50% to 65% of them singletons. The sequencing input was sorted CD4+, CD8+, or CD8+CD57+ T cells (not recorded which) from PBMCs. These receptors were collected from a human donor with aplastic anemia.

This chain links TRBV20-1 with TRBJ2-7; possibly TRBD2 for D (7 bases). Germline-derived CDR1 and CDR2 are DFQATT and SNEGSKA (reference sequence). The CDR3 spans 13 residues. Trimming left V 3 bases short and J 3 bases short, with 12 bases between. This chain's CDR3 is CSASGGASYEQYF. The CDR3, as DNA: TGCAGTGCTAGTGGGGGGGCGAGCTACGAGCAGTACTTC.

This clonotype came up once. The gene calls are TRBV7-9 and TRBJ2-1; perhaps TRBD1 as D (6 bases). This CDR3 contains 15 residues. V was trimmed by 3 bases and J by 4 bases, leaving 13 bases between them. CDR1 is SEHNR and CDR2 is FQNEAQ in the germline V gene (reference sequence). This CDR3 reads CASSFGQGMYNEQFF. The CDR3 DNA reads TGTGCCAGCAGCTTCGGCCAGGGGATGTACAATGAGCAGTTCTTC.